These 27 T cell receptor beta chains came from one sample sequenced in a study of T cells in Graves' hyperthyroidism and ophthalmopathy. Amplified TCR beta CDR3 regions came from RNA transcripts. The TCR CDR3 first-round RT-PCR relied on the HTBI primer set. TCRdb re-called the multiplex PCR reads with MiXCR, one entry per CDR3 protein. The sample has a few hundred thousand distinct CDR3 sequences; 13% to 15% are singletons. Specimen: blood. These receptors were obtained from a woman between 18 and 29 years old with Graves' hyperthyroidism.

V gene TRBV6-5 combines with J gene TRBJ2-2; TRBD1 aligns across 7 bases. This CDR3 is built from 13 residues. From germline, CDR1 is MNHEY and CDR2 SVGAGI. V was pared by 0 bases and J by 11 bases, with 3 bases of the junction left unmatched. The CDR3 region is CASSYSGTVELFF. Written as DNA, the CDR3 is TGTGCCAGCAGTTACTCGGGGACAGTCGAGCTGTTTTTT.

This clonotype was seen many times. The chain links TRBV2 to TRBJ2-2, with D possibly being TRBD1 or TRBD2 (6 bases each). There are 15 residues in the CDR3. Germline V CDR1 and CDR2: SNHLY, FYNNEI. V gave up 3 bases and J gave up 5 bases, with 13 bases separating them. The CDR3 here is CASSEMGGRTGELFF. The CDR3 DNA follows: TGTGCCAGCAGTGAGATGGGGGGCAGGACCGGGGAGCTGTTTTTT.

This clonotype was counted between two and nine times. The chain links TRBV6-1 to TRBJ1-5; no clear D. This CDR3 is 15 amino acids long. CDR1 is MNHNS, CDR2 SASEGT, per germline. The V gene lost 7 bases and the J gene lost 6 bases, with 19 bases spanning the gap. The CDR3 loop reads CASTPTGISIQPQHF. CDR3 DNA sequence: TGTGCCAGCACCCCGACCGGCATATCGATTCAGCCCCAGCATTTT.

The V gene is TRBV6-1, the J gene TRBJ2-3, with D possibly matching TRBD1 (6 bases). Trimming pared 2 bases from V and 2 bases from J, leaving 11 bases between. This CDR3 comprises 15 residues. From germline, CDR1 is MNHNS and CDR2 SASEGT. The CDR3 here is CASSEPGDPTDTQYF. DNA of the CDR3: TGTGCCAGCAGTGAACCAGGGGACCCCACAGATACGCAGTATTTT.

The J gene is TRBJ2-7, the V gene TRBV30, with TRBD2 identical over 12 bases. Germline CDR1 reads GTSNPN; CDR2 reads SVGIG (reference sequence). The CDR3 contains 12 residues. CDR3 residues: CAWSVSSGRAHV. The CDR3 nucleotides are TGTGCCTGGAGTGTTTCTAGCGGGAGGGCGCACGTC.

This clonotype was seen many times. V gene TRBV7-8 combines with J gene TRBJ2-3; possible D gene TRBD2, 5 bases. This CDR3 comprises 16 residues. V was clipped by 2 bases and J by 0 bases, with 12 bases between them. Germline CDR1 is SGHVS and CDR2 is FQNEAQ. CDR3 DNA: TGTGCCAGCAGCTTAATCATCCGGGGAAGCACAGATACGCAGTATTTT. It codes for CASSLIIRGSTDTQYF. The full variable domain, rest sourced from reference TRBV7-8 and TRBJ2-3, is GAGVSQSPRYKVAKRGQDVALRCDPISGHVSLFWYQQALGQGPEFLTYFQNEAQLDKSGLPSDRFFAERPEGSVSTLKIQRTQQEDSAVYLCASSLIIRGSTDTQYFGPGTRLTVL.

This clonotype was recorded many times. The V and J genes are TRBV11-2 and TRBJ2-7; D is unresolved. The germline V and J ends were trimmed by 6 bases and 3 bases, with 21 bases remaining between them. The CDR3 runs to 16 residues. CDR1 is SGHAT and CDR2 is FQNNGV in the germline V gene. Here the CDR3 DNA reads TGTGCCAGCAGTTCTAGGCGAAGGACGGGCGACTACGAGCAGTACGTC. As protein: CASSSRRRTGDYEQYV.

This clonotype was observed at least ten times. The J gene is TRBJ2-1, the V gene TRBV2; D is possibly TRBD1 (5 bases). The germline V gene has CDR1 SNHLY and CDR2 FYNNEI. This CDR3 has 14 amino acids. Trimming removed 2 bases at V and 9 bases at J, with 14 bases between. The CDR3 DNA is TGTGCCAGCAGTGAAATAGGGCAGGGCGGTGAGCAGTTCTTC. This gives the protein CASSEIGQGGEQFF.

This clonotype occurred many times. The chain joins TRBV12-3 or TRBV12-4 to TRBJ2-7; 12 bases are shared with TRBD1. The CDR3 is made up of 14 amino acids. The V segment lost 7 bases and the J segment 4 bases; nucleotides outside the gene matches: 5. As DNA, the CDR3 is TGTGCCAGCACCCCGGGACAGGGGGCTTACGAGCAGTACTTC. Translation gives CASTPGQGAYEQYF.

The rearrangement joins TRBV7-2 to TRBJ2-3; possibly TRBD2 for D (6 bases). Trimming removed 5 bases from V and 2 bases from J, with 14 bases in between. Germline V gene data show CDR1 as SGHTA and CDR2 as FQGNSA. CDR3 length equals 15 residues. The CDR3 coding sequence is TGTGCCAGCAGCCCGGACTATCAATCCACAGATACGCAGTATTTT. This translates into CASSPDYQSTDTQYF.

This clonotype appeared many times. The CDR3 DNA follows: TGTGCCAGCAGCGTTGGGACAGTCCCAGATACGCAGTATTTT. Amino acids: CASSVGTVPDTQYF. This chain uses TRBV7-3 with TRBJ2-3; 7 bases agree with TRBD1. The J segment lost 4 bases and the V segment lost 5 bases, leaving 6 bases of the junction unmatched. The CDR3 has 14 residues. Germline V lookup: CDR1 SGHTA, CDR2 FQGTGA.

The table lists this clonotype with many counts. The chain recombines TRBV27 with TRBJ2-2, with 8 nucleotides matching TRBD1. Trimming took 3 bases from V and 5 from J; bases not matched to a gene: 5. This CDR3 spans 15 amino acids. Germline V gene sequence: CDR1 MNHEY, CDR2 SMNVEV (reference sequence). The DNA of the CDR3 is TGTGCCAGCAGTTTTTCCACAGGGGGGACCGGGGAGCTGTTTTTT. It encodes CASSFSTGGTGELFF.

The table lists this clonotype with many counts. The CDR3 DNA reads TGTGCCACCTCCGGGACAGACTCCTACGAGCAGTACTTC. This gives the protein CATSGTDSYEQYF. The rearrangement links TRBV10-3 to TRBJ2-7, with 7 nucleotides matching TRBD1. The CDR3 has 13 residues. Germline trimming cut 10 bases from V and 0 bases from J; bases unmatched to any gene: 6. Per the germline V gene, CDR1 is ENHRY and CDR2 is SYGVKD.

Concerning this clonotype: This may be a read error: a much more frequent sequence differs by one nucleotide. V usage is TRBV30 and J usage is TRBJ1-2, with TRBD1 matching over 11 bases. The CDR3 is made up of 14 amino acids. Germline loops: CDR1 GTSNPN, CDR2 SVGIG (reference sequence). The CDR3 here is CAWSLDRGLYDYTF. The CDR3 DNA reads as TGTGCCTGGAGTCTGGACAGGGGGCTCTATGACTACACCTTC.

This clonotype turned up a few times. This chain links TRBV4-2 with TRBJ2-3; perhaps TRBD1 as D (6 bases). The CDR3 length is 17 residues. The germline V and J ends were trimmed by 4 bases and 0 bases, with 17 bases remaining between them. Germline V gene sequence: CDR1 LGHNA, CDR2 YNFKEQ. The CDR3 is CASSPPGQPSSTDTQYF. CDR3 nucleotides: TGTGCCAGCAGCCCCCCGGGACAACCCTCAAGCACAGATACGCAGTATTTT.

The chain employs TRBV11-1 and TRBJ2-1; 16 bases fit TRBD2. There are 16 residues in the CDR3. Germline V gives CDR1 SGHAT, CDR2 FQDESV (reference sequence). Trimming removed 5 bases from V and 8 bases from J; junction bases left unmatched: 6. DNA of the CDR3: TGTGCCAGCAGCCCAGAGGGACTAGCGGGAGGGTATGAGCAGTTCTTC. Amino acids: CASSPEGLAGGYEQFF. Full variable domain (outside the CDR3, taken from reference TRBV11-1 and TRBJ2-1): EAEVAQSPRYKITEKSQAVAFWCDPISGHATLYWYRQILGQGPELLVQFQDESVVDDSQLPKDRFSAERLKGVDSTLKIQPAELGDSAMYLCASSPEGLAGGYEQFFGPGTRLTVL.

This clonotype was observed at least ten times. This CDR3 reads CASSEAGQRFEQYV. As DNA, the CDR3 is TGTGCCAGCAGTGAGGCCGGACAACGGTTCGAGCAGTACGTC. The chain joins TRBV2 to TRBJ2-7; D perhaps matches TRBD1 (5 bases). Trimming took 3 bases from V and 6 from J, leaving 15 bases between them. CDR3 size: 14 residues. Germline CDR1 SNHLY, CDR2 FYNNEI.

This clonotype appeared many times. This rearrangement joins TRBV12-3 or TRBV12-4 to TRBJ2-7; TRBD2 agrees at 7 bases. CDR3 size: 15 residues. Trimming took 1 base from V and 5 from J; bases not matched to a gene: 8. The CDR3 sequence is CASSLGDGRHNEQYF. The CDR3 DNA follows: TGTGCCAGCAGTTTAGGGGACGGGAGGCACAACGAGCAGTACTTC.

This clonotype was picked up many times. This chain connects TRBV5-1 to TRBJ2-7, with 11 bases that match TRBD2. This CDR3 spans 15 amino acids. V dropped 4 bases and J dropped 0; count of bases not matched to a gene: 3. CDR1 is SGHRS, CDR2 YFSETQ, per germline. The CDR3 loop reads CASSPSGGSSYEQYV. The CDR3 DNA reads TGCGCCAGCAGCCCTAGCGGGGGGAGCTCCTACGAGCAGTACGTC.

The CDR3 sequence is CASSLRGSSGRAGNEQFF. Here the CDR3 DNA reads TGTGCCAGCAGCCTCCGAGGGTCTAGCGGGAGGGCCGGCAATGAGCAGTTCTTC. V gene TRBV11-2 combines with J gene TRBJ2-1, with 12 bases aligning to TRBD2. Looked up from germline, CDR1 is SGHAT and CDR2 is FQNNGV. The CDR3 is 18 amino acids. Trimming at V came to 5 bases and at J to 6 bases, leaving 14 bases not matched to a gene.

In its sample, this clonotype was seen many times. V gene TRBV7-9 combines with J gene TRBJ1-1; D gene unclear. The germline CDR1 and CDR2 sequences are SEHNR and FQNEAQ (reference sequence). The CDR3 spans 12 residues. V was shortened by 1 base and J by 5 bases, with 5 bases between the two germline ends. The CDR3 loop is CASSLESTEAFF. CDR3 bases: TGTGCCAGCAGCTTAGAGAGTACTGAAGCTTTCTTT.

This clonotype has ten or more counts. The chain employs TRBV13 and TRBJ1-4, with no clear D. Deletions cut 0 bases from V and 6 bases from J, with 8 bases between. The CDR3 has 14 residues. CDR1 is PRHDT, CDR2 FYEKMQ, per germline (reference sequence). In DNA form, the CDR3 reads TGTGCCAGCAGCTTAGGGGGCGAGGATGAAAAACTGTTTTTT. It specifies CASSLGGEDEKLFF. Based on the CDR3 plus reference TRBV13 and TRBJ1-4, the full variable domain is AAGVIQSPRHLIKEKRETATLKCYPIPRHDTVYWYQQGPGQDPQFLISFYEKMQSDKGSIPDRFSAQQFSDYHSELNMSSLELGDSALYFCASSLGGEDEKLFFGSGTQLSVL.

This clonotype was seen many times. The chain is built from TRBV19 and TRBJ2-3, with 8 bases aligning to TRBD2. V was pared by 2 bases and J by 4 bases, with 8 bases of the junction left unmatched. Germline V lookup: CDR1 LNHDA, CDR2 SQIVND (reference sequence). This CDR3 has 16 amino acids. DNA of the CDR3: TGTGCCAGTAGTATACTAGAGCGGGAGATCCCAGATACGCAGTATTTT. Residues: CASSILEREIPDTQYF.

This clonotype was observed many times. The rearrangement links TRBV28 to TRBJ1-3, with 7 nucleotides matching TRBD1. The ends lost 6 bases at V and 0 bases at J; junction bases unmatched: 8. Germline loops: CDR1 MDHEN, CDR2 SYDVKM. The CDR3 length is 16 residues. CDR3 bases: TGTGCCAGCAGGGGGGGACAGTTAAGCTCTGGAAACACCATATATTTT. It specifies CASRGGQLSSGNTIYF.

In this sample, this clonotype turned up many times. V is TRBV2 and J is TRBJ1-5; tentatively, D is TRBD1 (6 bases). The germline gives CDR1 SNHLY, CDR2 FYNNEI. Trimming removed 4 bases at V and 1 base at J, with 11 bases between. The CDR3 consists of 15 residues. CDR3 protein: CASSVRGGSNQPQHF. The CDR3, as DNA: TGTGCCAGCAGTGTGCGGGGGGGCAGCAATCAGCCCCAGCATTTT.

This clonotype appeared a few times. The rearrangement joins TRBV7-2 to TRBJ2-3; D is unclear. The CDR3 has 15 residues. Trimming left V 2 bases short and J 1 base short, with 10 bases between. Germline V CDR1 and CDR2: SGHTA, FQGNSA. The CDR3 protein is CASSLSDFGTDTQYF. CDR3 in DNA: TGTGCCAGCAGCTTATCCGACTTCGGCACAGATACGCAGTATTTT.

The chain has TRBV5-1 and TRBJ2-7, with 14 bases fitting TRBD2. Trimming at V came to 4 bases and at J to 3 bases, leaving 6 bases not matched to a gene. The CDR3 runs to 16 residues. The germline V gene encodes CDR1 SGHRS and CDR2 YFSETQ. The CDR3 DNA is TGCGCCAGCAGCATGGGGACTAGCGGGAGTGTCTACGAGCAGTACTTC. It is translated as CASSMGTSGSVYEQYF.